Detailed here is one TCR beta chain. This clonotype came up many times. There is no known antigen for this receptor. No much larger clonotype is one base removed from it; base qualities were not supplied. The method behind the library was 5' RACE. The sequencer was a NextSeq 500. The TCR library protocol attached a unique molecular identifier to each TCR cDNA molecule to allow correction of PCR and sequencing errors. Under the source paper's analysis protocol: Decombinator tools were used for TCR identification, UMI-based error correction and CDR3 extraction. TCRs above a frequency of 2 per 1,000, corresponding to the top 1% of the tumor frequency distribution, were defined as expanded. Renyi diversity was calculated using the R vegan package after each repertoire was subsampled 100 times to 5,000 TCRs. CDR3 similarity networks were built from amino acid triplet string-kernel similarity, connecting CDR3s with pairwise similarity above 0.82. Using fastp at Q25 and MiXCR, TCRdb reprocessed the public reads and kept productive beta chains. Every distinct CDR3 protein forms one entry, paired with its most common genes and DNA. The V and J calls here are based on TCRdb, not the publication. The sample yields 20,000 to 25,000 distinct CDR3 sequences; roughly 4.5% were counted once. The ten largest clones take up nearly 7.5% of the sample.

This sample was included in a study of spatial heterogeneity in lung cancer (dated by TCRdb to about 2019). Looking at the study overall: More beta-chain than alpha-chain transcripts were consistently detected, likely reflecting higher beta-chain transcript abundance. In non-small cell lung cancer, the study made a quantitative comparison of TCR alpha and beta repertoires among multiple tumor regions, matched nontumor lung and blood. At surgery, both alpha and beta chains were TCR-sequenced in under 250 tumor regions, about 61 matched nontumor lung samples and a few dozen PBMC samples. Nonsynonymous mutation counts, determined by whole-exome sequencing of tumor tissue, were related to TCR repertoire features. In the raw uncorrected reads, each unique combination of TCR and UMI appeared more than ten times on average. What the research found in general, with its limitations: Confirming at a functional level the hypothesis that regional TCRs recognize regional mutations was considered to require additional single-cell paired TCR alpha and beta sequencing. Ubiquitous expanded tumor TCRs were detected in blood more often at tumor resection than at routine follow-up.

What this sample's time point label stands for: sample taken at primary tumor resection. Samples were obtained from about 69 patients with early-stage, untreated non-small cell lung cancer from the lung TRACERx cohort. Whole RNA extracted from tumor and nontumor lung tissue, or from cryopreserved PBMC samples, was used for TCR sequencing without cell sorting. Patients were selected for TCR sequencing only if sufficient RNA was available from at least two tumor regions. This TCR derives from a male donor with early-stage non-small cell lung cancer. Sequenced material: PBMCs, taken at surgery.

CDR3 protein: CSGLEQGVGEKLFF. The bases read TGCAGCGGCCTCGAACAGGGTGTGGGGGAAAAACTGTTTTTT. Recombination connected TRBV29-1 to TRBJ1-4; TRBD1 could be the D gene, as 6 bases match. The germline V gene encodes CDR1 SQVTM and CDR2 ANQGSEA. From the cysteine through the phenylalanine, the CDR3 covers 14 amino acids. Only the CDR3 part of the read is kept: 42 bases, read in frame from the first base. The junction carries 20 bases between V and J, which are trimmed by 7 bases and 8 bases respectively.